This T cell receptor beta chain derives from a study of T cells in Graves' hyperthyroidism and ophthalmopathy. Study details: Blood from the periphery was taken at initial diagnosis, before any treatment. Study-level points and caveats: Most clonotypes expanded in thyroid above 0.001 were likewise present in blood. Ophthalmopathy was identified by the model a median about 6 months ahead of onset.

RNA transcripts yielded amplified TCR beta CDR3 regions. Using the HTBI primer set, a first-round RT-PCR was run on the TCR CDR3. In TCRdb, the multiplex PCR reads were re-called with MiXCR into one record per CDR3 protein. The data show about 760,000 distinct CDR3 sequences, approximately 40% seen once. A note on this clonotype: The antigen is not known.

This CDR3 is built from 12 residues. V was shortened by 1 base and J by 6 bases, with 7 bases between the two germline ends. CDR1 is SGHTA, CDR2 FQGNSA, per germline. Exclusion of a patient resulted from uncontrolled infection, other autoimmune disease, pregnancy or lactation. Material for sequencing was blood. The TCR originated in a woman in her 40s with Graves' hyperthyroidism. The chain recombines TRBV7-2 with TRBJ2-7; D is ambiguous. In nucleotides, the CDR3 is TGTGCCAGCAGCTTAGACATATGCGAGCAGTACTTC. It specifies CASSLDICEQYF.